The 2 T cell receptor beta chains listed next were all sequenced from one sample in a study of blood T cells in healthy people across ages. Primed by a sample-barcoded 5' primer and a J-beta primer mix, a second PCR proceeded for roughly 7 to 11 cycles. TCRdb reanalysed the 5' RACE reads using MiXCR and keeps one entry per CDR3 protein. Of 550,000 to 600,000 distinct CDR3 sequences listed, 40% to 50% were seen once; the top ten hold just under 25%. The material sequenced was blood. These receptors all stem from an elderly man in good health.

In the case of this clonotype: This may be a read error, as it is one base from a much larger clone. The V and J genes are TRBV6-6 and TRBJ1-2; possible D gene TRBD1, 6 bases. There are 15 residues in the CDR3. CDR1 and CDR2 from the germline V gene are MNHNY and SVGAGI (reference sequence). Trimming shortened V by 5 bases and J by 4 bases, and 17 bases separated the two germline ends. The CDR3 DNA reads TGTGCCAGCAGTCTTCCCCGTGTCAGGGGCTATGGCTACACCTTC. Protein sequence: CASSLPRVRGYGYTF.

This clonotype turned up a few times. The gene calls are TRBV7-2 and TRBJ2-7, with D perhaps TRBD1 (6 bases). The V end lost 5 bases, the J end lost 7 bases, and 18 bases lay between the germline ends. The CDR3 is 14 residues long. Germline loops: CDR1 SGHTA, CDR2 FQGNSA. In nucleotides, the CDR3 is TGTGCCAGCAGCACTCGTATCCCTGACAGGGAGCAGTACTTC. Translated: CASSTRIPDREQYF.